Listed here are 6 T cell receptor beta chains from one sample, sequenced in a study of identical twins. One entry per CDR3 protein results from TCRdb running MiXCR on the 5' RACE reads. The sample gives 570,000 or so distinct CDR3 sequences, around a tenth of which show up once; roughly 3.2% is in the top ten. These data also formed part of another study, on yellow fever vaccine responses in identical twins.

Sequencing was done on a sample of PBMCs. The origin of the receptors is a woman aged 18 to 35 in good health.

This clonotype was detected ten times or more. The rearrangement uses TRBV29-1 and TRBJ2-1; 10 bases fit TRBD1. Trimming cost V 2 bases and J 3 bases; bases outside gene matches: 4. The CDR3 is 15 residues long. Germline V lookup: CDR1 SQVTM, CDR2 ANQGSEA. The CDR3 DNA is TGCAGCGTTGAACCGGGACAGGGGTACTACAATGAGCAGTTCTTC. Its translation: CSVEPGQGYYNEQFF.

This clonotype was counted only a few times. This sequence joins TRBV18 and TRBJ2-1; D is possibly TRBD2 (6 bases). Per germline, CDR1 KGHSH and CDR2 LQKENI. The CDR3 spans 15 residues. The V end lost 2 bases, the J end lost 0 bases, and 8 bases lay between the germline ends. The chain's CDR3 is CASSPAGFSYNEQFF. The DNA of the CDR3 is TGTGCCAGCTCACCAGCGGGGTTCTCCTACAATGAGCAGTTCTTC.

This clonotype was observed at least ten times. The chain couples TRBV5-1 to TRBJ1-1; possibly TRBD1 for D (5 bases). CDR3 size: 14 residues. Germline CDR1 reads SGHRS; CDR2 reads YFSETQ. Trimming cost V 2 bases and J 1 base, with 9 bases left between them. CDR3: CASSLSGKNTEAFF. DNA of the CDR3: TGCGCCAGCAGCTTATCAGGGAAGAACACTGAAGCTTTCTTT.

This clonotype was counted between two and nine times. V gene TRBV7-6 combines with J gene TRBJ2-3; D is perhaps TRBD2 (6 bases). CDR1 SGHVS and CDR2 FNYEAQ come from the germline V gene. V lost 6 bases and J lost 0, with 16 bases in between. The CDR3 is 16 amino acids. CDR3 in DNA: TGTGCCAGCAGTCCCCTGGCGGAGGGAAGCACAGATACGCAGTATTTT. Protein sequence: CASSPLAEGSTDTQYF.

The gene calls are TRBV6-2 or TRBV6-3 and TRBJ1-1; 11 bases fit TRBD1. Germline trimming cut 5 bases from V and 5 bases from J; bases unmatched to any gene: 7. CDR1 and CDR2 from the germline V gene are MNHEY and SVGEGT. The CDR3 extends over 15 amino acids. The CDR3 DNA reads TGTGCCAGCAGTCGTCTGGGACAGGGGGGGACTGAAGCTTTCTTT. Amino acids: CASSRLGQGGTEAFF.

The V and J genes are TRBV6-2 or TRBV6-3 and TRBJ2-5, with 7 bases aligning to TRBD2. Per the germline V gene, CDR1 is MNHEY and CDR2 is SVGEGT. There are 18 residues in the CDR3. V shed 1 base, J shed 4 bases, and the junction held 15 bases outside the gene matches. As DNA, the CDR3 is TGTGCCAGCAGTTACTTCCCAGCGGGATTGGGTGAGGCAGAGACCCAGTACTTC. Translation gives CASSYFPAGLGEAETQYF.